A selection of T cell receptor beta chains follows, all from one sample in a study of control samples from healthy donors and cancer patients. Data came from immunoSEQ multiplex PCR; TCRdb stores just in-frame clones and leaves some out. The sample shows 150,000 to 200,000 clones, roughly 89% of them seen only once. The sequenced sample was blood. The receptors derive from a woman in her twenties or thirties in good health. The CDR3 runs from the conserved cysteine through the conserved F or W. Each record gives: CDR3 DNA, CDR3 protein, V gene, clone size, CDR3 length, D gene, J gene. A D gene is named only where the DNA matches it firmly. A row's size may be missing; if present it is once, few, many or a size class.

TGTGCCAGCAGTTCCCGGGAGAACACTGAAGCTTTCTTT	CASSSRENTEAFF	TRBV6-6	once	13	NA	TRBJ1-1
TGTGCCAGCAGTGAGGTGAACTATGGCTACACCTTC	CASSEVNYGYTF	TRBV25-1	NA	12	NA	TRBJ1-2
TGTGCCAGCAGCTTAGGGTACGGGGCTGAAGCTTTCTTT	CASSLGYGAEAFF	TRBV7-9	few	13	NA	TRBJ1-1
TGTGCCAGCAGCTTGTATAGGGACGGGGACTATGGCTACACCTTC	CASSLYRDGDYGYTF	TRBV5-4	NA	15	NA	TRBJ1-2
TGTGCCACCAGCAGAGAGCCAACAGGTGGAAACACCATATATTTT	CATSREPTGGNTIYF	TRBV15	NA	15	NA	TRBJ1-3
TGTGCCAGTAGTGTTGACAGGGTCGGTTATCAGCCCCAGCATTTT	CASSVDRVGYQPQHF	TRBV19	NA	15	TRBD1	TRBJ1-5
TGTGCCAGTAGTCCTCGGGACAGAGGATTGAGGACTGAAGCTTTCTTT	CASSPRDRGLRTEAFF	TRBV19	few	16	TRBD1	TRBJ1-1
TGTGCCAGCAGTGAGGTCAGGGAAGACGAGCAGTACTTC	CASSEVREDEQYF	TRBV2	NA	13	NA	TRBJ2-7
TGTGCCAGCAGTTTAGGGGACAGGGCTAACTATGGCTACACCTTC	CASSLGDRANYGYTF	TRBV27	NA	15	TRBD1	TRBJ1-2
TGTGCCAGCAGTCCCCGGACAGGGAACACCGGGGAGCTGTTTTTT	CASSPRTGNTGELFF	TRBV2	NA	15	TRBD1	TRBJ2-2
TGTGCCAGCAGTTTACGGCAGGCCAAAAACATTCAGTACTTC	CASSLRQAKNIQYF	TRBV28	NA	14	NA	TRBJ2-4
TGTGCCAGCAGTTTAGGGGACAGGGCAGAGACCCAGTACTTC	CASSLGDRAETQYF	TRBV27	once	14	TRBD1	TRBJ2-5
TGTGCCAGCAGCTTAGGAGGTTGGGACAGGGGTGGGCGTTTTGAAGCTTTCTTT	CASSLGGWDRGGRFEAFF	TRBV11-2	NA	18	TRBD1	TRBJ1-1
TGCGCCAGCAGCCGCCCGTCGGGACAGGTAAACACTGAAGCTTTCTTT	CASSRPSGQVNTEAFF	TRBV4-1	NA	16	TRBD1	TRBJ1-1